These T cell receptor beta chains were read from a single sample in a study of blood T cell repertoires in COVID-19. Sequencing used immunoSEQ multiplex PCR; TCRdb keeps in-frame clones, though not all of them. The sample yields roughly 380,000 clones, roughly 87% seen once. The sequencing sample was made of PBMCs or T cells enriched from blood (not recorded which). The source of these receptors is a woman aged 25 to 39 who had recovered from COVID-19. Each CDR3 is given with its conserved first and last residue. Each record gives: D gene, V gene, J gene, clone size, CDR3 DNA, CDR3 protein. The D gene is left open where the match is weak. A row's size may be missing; if present it is once, few, many or a size class.

D gene: -; V gene: TRBV7-2; J gene: TRBJ2-7; clone size: -; CDR3 DNA: TGTGCCAGCAGCTTAGGAGGAGCAAGCCCCAACGAGCAGTACTTC; CDR3 protein: CASSLGGASPNEQYF
D gene: TRBD2; V gene: TRBV2; J gene: TRBJ2-1; clone size: -; CDR3 DNA: TGTGCCAGCAGTGAATCTCCTAGCGGAGAATACAATGAGCAGTTCTTC; CDR3 protein: CASSESPSGEYNEQFF
D gene: TRBD2; V gene: TRBV5-1; J gene: TRBJ2-3; clone size: -; CDR3 DNA: TGCGCCAGCAGCTTGGCTACTAGCGGATATAGCACAGATACGCAGTATTTT; CDR3 protein: CASSLATSGYSTDTQYF
D gene: TRBD1; V gene: TRBV14; J gene: TRBJ2-7; clone size: -; CDR3 DNA: TGTGCCAGCAGCGTTGGGGACAGGGGTTACGAGCAGTACTTC; CDR3 protein: CASSVGDRGYEQYF
D gene: -; V gene: TRBV19; J gene: TRBJ2-1; clone size: -; CDR3 DNA: TGTGCCAGTAGCCCCCGTCGGACCGGACTGCCTTCTGAGCAGTTCTTC; CDR3 protein: CASSPRRTGLPSEQFF
D gene: TRBD2; V gene: TRBV4-2; J gene: TRBJ2-1; clone size: few; CDR3 DNA: TGTGCCAGCAGCCTCACTAGCGGGAAGGAGGAGCAGTTCTTC; CDR3 protein: CASSLTSGKEEQFF
D gene: -; V gene: TRBV19; J gene: TRBJ1-1; clone size: once; CDR3 DNA: TGTGCCAGTACCAGAACCCTAGATAGGATCACTGAAGCTTTCTTT; CDR3 protein: CASTRTLDRITEAFF
D gene: -; V gene: TRBV5-5; J gene: TRBJ1-2; clone size: once; CDR3 DNA: TGTGCCAGCAGCTTGGGTCCGTCCCAGGGGACGTTGGCGAACTATGGCTACACCTTC; CDR3 protein: CASSLGPSQGTLANYGYTF
D gene: -; V gene: TRBV30; J gene: TRBJ1-1; clone size: -; CDR3 DNA: TGTGCCTGGAGGTCGAGGGGAGGGACTGAAGCTTTCTTT; CDR3 protein: CAWRSRGGTEAFF
D gene: TRBD1; V gene: TRBV3-1/TRBV3-2; J gene: TRBJ1-5; clone size: -; CDR3 DNA: TGTGCCAGCAGCCAAGGCGGGACAGGCAATCAGCCCCAGCATTTT; CDR3 protein: CASSQGGTGNQPQHF
D gene: TRBD1; V gene: TRBV30; J gene: TRBJ1-1; clone size: -; CDR3 DNA: TGTGCCTGGACCGGCGACAGGGGATACTTT; CDR3 protein: CAWTGDRGYF
D gene: TRBD2; V gene: TRBV9; J gene: TRBJ2-1; clone size: -; CDR3 DNA: TGTGCCAGCAGCGTTGGCGGGGGGGATTACAATGAGCAGTTCTTC; CDR3 protein: CASSVGGGDYNEQFF
D gene: -; V gene: TRBV7-2; J gene: TRBJ1-3; clone size: -; CDR3 DNA: TGTGCCAGCAGCTTAGCGAGGGCCTCTGGAAACACCATATATTTT; CDR3 protein: CASSLARASGNTIYF
D gene: TRBD1; V gene: TRBV3-1/TRBV3-2; J gene: TRBJ1-1; clone size: -; CDR3 DNA: TGTGCCAGCAGCGCCCGGGACAGGGGGGTAACTGAAGCTTTCTTT; CDR3 protein: CASSARDRGVTEAFF
D gene: -; V gene: TRBV5-1; J gene: TRBJ2-3; clone size: once; CDR3 DNA: TGCGCCAGCAGCTTGGGGGCAGGGCTCACAGATACGCAGTATTTT; CDR3 protein: CASSLGAGLTDTQYF
D gene: -; V gene: TRBV29-1; J gene: TRBJ1-4; clone size: -; CDR3 DNA: TGCAGCGTTGACAGGGGTGGGAATGAAAAACTGTTTTTT; CDR3 protein: CSVDRGGNEKLFF
D gene: -; V gene: TRBV7-8; J gene: TRBJ1-1; clone size: -; CDR3 DNA: TGTGCCAGCAAATCCGGCGTTCACGGCGGGATGAACACTGAAGCTTTCTTT; CDR3 protein: CASKSGVHGGMNTEAFF
D gene: -; V gene: TRBV24-1; J gene: TRBJ2-2; clone size: -; CDR3 DNA: TGTGCCACCCCTGAGGCACTATGCACCGGGGAGCTGTTTTTT; CDR3 protein: CATPEALCTGELFF
D gene: TRBD1; V gene: TRBV3-1/TRBV3-2; J gene: TRBJ2-1; clone size: -; CDR3 DNA: TGTGCCAGCAGCCCGGGACAGGGGGTCAATGAGCAGTTCTTC; CDR3 protein: CASSPGQGVNEQFF
D gene: TRBD2; V gene: TRBV30; J gene: TRBJ2-1; clone size: -; CDR3 DNA: TGTGCCTGGAGTGTACTAGGGGCTAGCGGCGACAATGAGCAGTTCTTC; CDR3 protein: CAWSVLGASGDNEQFF
D gene: TRBD1; V gene: TRBV7-2; J gene: TRBJ1-1; clone size: -; CDR3 DNA: TGTGCCAGCAGCGCGGCCGCAGGGGGCTACACTGAAGCTTTCTTT; CDR3 protein: CASSAAAGGYTEAFF
D gene: TRBD1; V gene: TRBV6-1; J gene: TRBJ1-1; clone size: -; CDR3 DNA: TGTGCCAGCAGTGACCTGGCAGGGGGGATCACTGAAGCTTTCTTT; CDR3 protein: CASSDLAGGITEAFF
D gene: -; V gene: TRBV3-1/TRBV3-2; J gene: TRBJ2-7; clone size: -; CDR3 DNA: TGTGCCAGCAGCCAAGATTGGCGGACTTACACCTACGAGCAGTACTTC; CDR3 protein: CASSQDWRTYTYEQYF
D gene: -; V gene: TRBV3-1/TRBV3-2; J gene: TRBJ2-5; clone size: -; CDR3 DNA: TGTGCCAGCAGCCCTACGTTAGGGACTGCCAGAATTGGGGACCAAGAGACCCAGTACTTC; CDR3 protein: CASSPTLGTARIGDQETQYF
D gene: -; V gene: TRBV5-1; J gene: TRBJ2-3; clone size: few; CDR3 DNA: TGCGCCAGCAGCTTGGTGGGGCCGCAGACCCACACAGATACGCAGTATTTT; CDR3 protein: CASSLVGPQTHTDTQYF
D gene: TRBD2; V gene: TRBV5-1; J gene: TRBJ2-7; clone size: -; CDR3 DNA: TGCGCCAGCAGCTTATTAGCGGGAGGAAAGGCAAACTTCTACGAGCAGTACTTC; CDR3 protein: CASSLLAGGKANFYEQYF
D gene: TRBD1; V gene: TRBV6-5; J gene: TRBJ2-7; clone size: once; CDR3 DNA: TGTGCCAGCAGTAGAGACCGGGACAGGGGCTACGAGCAGTACTTC; CDR3 protein: CASSRDRDRGYEQYF
D gene: -; V gene: TRBV20-1; J gene: TRBJ1-4; clone size: few; CDR3 DNA: TGCAGTGCTAGTAAGGGGTCTGAAAAACTGTTTTTT; CDR3 protein: CSASKGSEKLFF
D gene: -; V gene: TRBV5-4; J gene: TRBJ2-7; clone size: -; CDR3 DNA: TGTGCCAGCAGCTTGAGAGGGCCTACCTACGAGCAGTACTTC; CDR3 protein: CASSLRGPTYEQYF
D gene: -; V gene: TRBV25-1; J gene: TRBJ1-6; clone size: -; CDR3 DNA: TGTGCCAGCAGTCGCAGGGAGGATTCACCCCTCCACTTT; CDR3 protein: CASSRREDSPLHF
D gene: TRBD1; V gene: TRBV10-3; J gene: TRBJ2-2; clone size: -; CDR3 DNA: TGTGCCATCAGTGAGTCGACAGGGACCGACACCGGGGAGCTGTTTTTT; CDR3 protein: CAISESTGTDTGELFF
D gene: TRBD1; V gene: TRBV7-6; J gene: TRBJ2-6; clone size: -; CDR3 DNA: TGTGCCAGCAGCTTGGTGGACAGGGGCCCCGGGGCCAACGTCCTGACTTTC; CDR3 protein: CASSLVDRGPGANVLTF
D gene: TRBD1; V gene: TRBV5-5; J gene: TRBJ1-5; clone size: -; CDR3 DNA: TGTGCCAGCAGCTCCTCCGGACAGGGGAATCAGCCCCAGCATTTT; CDR3 protein: CASSSSGQGNQPQHF
D gene: -; V gene: TRBV24-1; J gene: TRBJ2-3; clone size: -; CDR3 DNA: TGTGCCACCAGTGATCCCTACACAGATACGCAGTATTTT; CDR3 protein: CATSDPYTDTQYF
D gene: -; V gene: TRBV5-6; J gene: TRBJ1-1; clone size: -; CDR3 DNA: TGTGCCAGCAGCTACCCCCCGGGTATGAACACTGAAGCTTTCTTT; CDR3 protein: CASSYPPGMNTEAFF
D gene: TRBD1; V gene: TRBV9; J gene: TRBJ2-1; clone size: few; CDR3 DNA: TGTGCCAGCAGCCTTAGTGGGACAGGGACCTACAATGAGCAGTTCTTC; CDR3 protein: CASSLSGTGTYNEQFF
D gene: TRBD2; V gene: TRBV5-1; J gene: TRBJ2-1; clone size: -; CDR3 DNA: TGCGCCAGCAGCTTGGCCGCTAGCGGGGGCCGGTATGAGCAGTTCTTC; CDR3 protein: CASSLAASGGRYEQFF
D gene: TRBD2; V gene: TRBV2; J gene: TRBJ2-1; clone size: -; CDR3 DNA: TGTGCCAGCAGTGAACTAGCGGGAGCTGAGCAGTTCTTC; CDR3 protein: CASSELAGAEQFF
D gene: -; V gene: TRBV7-8; J gene: TRBJ1-1; clone size: -; CDR3 DNA: TGTGCCAGCAGCCCCCGGTTGAACACTGAAGCTTTCTTT; CDR3 protein: CASSPRLNTEAFF
D gene: TRBD1; V gene: TRBV9; J gene: TRBJ1-2; clone size: -; CDR3 DNA: TGTGCCAGCACCAAAGGACAGGGGGACTATGGCTACACCTTC; CDR3 protein: CASTKGQGDYGYTF
D gene: -; V gene: TRBV19; J gene: TRBJ1-5; clone size: -; CDR3 DNA: TGTGCCAGTCAAGGACTGTATAGCAATCAGCCCCAGCATTTT; CDR3 protein: CASQGLYSNQPQHF
D gene: -; V gene: TRBV6-5; J gene: TRBJ2-5; clone size: once; CDR3 DNA: TGTGCCAGCAGTTACAAGAGGGTAGAGACCCAGTACTTC; CDR3 protein: CASSYKRVETQYF
D gene: -; V gene: TRBV6-5; J gene: TRBJ1-1; clone size: -; CDR3 DNA: TGTGCCAGCAGTTACGCAAAGCTGAACACTGAAGCTTTCTTT; CDR3 protein: CASSYAKLNTEAFF
D gene: -; V gene: TRBV3-1/TRBV3-2; J gene: TRBJ1-6; clone size: -; CDR3 DNA: TGTGCCAGCAGCCTGACAGCCTATAATTCACCCCTCCACTTT; CDR3 protein: CASSLTAYNSPLHF
D gene: TRBD2; V gene: TRBV11-2; J gene: TRBJ2-7; clone size: -; CDR3 DNA: TGTGCCAGCAGCTACCGACTAGCGGGAGGGGGGTACGAGCAGTACTTC; CDR3 protein: CASSYRLAGGGYEQYF
D gene: -; V gene: TRBV5-6; J gene: TRBJ1-4; clone size: -; CDR3 DNA: TGTGCCAGCAGCTCAACCAGCGTGGGACTCCCGGAAAAACTGTTTTTT; CDR3 protein: CASSSTSVGLPEKLFF
D gene: TRBD2; V gene: TRBV7-9; J gene: TRBJ2-5; clone size: -; CDR3 DNA: TGTGCCAGCAGCTTAGGACTAGCGGGCAGCGTACAAGAGACCCAGTACTTC; CDR3 protein: CASSLGLAGSVQETQYF